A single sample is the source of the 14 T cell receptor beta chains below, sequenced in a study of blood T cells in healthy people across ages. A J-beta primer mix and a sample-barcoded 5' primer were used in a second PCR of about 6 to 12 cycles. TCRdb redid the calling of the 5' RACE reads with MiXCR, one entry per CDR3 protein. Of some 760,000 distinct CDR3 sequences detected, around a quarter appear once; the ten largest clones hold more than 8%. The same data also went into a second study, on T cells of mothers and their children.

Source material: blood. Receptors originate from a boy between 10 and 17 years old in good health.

The CDR3 DNA sequence: TGTGCCAGCAGCCGGGTTTACAATGAGCAGTTCTTC. Translated: CASSRVYNEQFF. V gene TRBV12-3 or TRBV12-4 combines with J gene TRBJ2-1, with D unresolved. CDR3 length: 12 amino acids. Between the trimmed V and J ends, which lost 6 bases and 4 bases, there was a span of 7 bases.

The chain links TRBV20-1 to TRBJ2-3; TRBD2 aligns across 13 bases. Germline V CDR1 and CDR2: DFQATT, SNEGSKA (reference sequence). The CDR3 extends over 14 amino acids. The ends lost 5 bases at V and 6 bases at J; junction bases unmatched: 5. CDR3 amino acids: CSAPGLAGRDTQYF. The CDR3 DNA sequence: TGCAGTGCTCCGGGACTAGCGGGGCGGGATACGCAGTATTTT.

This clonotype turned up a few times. In DNA form, the CDR3 reads TGTGCCAGCAGCTCCTCGGGAGGGGGCGGCGAGCAGTACTTC. It translates to CASSSSGGGGEQYF. The chain combines TRBV6-2 or TRBV6-3 with TRBJ2-7; a weak D match, TRBD2 (8 bases). The V end was cut by 6 bases, the J end by 6 bases, with 18 bases between. This CDR3 comprises 14 residues. Germline CDR1 MNHEY, CDR2 SVGEGT.

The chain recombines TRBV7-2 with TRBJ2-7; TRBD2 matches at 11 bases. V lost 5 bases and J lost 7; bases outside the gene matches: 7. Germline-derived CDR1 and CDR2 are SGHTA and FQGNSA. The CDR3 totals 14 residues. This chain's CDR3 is CASSQLAGVREQYF. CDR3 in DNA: TGTGCCAGCAGCCAACTAGCGGGAGTAAGGGAGCAGTACTTC.

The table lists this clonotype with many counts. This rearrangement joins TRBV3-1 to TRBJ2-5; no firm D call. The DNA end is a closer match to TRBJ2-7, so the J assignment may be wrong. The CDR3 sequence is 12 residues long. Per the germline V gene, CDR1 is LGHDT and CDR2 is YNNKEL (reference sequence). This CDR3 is CASSQDTGEQYF. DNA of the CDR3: TGTGCCAGCAGCCAAGATACGGGCGAGCAGTACTTC.

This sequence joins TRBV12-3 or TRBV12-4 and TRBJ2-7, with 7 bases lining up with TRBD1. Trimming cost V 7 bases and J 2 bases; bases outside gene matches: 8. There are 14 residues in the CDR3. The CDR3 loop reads CASTRQGITYEQYF. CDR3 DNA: TGTGCCAGCACCCGACAGGGCATAACCTACGAGCAGTACTTC.

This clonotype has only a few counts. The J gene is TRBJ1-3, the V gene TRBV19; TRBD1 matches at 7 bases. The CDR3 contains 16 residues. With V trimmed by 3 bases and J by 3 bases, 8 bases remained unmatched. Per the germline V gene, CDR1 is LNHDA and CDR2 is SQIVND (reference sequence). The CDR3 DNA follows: TGTGCCAGTAGTATTCCGTGGGACAGAAGTGGAAACACCATATATTTT. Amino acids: CASSIPWDRSGNTIYF.

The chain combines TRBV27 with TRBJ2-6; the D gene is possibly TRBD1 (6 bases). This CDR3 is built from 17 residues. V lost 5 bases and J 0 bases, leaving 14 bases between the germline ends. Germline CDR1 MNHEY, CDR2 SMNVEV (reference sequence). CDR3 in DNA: TGTGCCAGCAGTGTAGGACAGCAAAGCTCTGGGGCCAACGTCCTGACTTTC. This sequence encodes CASSVGQQSSGANVLTF.

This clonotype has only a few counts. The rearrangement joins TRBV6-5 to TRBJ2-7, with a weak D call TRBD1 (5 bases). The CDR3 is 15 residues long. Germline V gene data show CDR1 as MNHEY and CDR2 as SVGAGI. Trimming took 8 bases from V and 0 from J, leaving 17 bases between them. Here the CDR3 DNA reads TGTGCCAGCGGGGCAGGGCATTTGGGCTCCTACGAGCAGTACTTC. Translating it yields CASGAGHLGSYEQYF.

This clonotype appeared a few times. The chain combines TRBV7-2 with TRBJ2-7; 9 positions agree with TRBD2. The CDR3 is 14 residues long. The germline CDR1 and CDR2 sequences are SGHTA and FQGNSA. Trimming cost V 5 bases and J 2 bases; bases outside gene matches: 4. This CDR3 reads CASSPSGVAYEQYF. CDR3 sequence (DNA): TGTGCCAGCAGCCCTAGCGGGGTGGCCTACGAGCAGTACTTC.

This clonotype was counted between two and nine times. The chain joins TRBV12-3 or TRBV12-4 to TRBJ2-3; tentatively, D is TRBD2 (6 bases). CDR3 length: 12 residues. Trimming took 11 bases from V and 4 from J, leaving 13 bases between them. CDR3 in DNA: TGTGCCTCCGCGGGGTACCCAGATACGCAGTATTTT. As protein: CASAGYPDTQYF.

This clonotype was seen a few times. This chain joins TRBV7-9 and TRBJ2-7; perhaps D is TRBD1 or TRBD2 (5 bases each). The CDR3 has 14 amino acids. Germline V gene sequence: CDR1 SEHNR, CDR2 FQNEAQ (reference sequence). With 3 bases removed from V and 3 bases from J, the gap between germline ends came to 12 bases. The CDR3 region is CASSFGHGNYEQYF. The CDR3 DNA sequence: TGTGCCAGCAGCTTCGGACACGGGAACTACGAGCAGTACTTC.

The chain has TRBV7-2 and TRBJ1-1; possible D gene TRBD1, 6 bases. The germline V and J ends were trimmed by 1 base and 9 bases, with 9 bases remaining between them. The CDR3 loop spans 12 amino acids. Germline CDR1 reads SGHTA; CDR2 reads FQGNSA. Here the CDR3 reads CASSLDQGKAFF. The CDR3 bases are TGTGCCAGCAGCTTAGACCAGGGGAAAGCTTTCTTT.

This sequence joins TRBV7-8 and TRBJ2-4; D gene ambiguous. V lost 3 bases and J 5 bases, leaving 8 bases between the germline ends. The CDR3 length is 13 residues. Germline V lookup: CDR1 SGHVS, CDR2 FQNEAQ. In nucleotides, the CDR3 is TGTGCCAGCAGCTTCCTCCCGGAAAACATTCAGTACTTC. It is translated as CASSFLPENIQYF.